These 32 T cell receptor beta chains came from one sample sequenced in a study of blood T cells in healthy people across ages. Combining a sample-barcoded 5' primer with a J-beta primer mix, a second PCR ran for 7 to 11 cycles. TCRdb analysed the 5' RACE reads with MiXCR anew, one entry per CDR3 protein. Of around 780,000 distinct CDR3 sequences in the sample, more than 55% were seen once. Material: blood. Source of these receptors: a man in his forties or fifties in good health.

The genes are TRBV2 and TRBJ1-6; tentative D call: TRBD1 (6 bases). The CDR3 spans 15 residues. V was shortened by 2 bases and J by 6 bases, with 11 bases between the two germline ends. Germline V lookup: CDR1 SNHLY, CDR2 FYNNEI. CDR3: CASSERQAINSPLHF. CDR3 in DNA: TGTGCCAGCAGTGAACGACAGGCGATTAATTCACCCCTCCACTTT.

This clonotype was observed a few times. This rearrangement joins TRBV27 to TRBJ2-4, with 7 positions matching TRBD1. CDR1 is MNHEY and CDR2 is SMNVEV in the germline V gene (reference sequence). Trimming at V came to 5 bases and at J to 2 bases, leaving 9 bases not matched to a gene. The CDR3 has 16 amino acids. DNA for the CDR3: TGTGCCAGCAGTCCAACTTACAGGGGTTCCAAAAACATTCAGTACTTC. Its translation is CASSPTYRGSKNIQYF.

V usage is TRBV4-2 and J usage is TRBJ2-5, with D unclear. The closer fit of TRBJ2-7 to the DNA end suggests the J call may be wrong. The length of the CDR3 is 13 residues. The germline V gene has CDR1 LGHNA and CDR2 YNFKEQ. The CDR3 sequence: CASSPSPPYEQYF. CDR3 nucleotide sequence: TGTGCCAGCAGCCCCTCCCCCCCCTACGAGCAGTACTTC.

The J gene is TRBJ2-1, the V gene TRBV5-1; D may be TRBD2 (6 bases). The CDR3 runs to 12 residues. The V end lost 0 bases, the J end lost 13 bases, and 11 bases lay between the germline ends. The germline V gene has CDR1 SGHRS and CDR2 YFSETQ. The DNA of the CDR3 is TGCGCCAGCAGCTTGGAGCCGGGACTCCAGTTCTTC. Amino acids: CASSLEPGLQFF.

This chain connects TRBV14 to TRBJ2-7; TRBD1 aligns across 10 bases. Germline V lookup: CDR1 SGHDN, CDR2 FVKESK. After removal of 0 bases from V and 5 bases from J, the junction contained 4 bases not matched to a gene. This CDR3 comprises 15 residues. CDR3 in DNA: TGTGCCAGCAGCCAAGACGACGGGACAGGGGACGAGCAGTACTTC. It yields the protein CASSQDDGTGDEQYF. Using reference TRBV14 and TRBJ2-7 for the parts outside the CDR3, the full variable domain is EAGVTQFPSHSVIEKGQTVTLRCDPISGHDNLYWYRRVMGKEIKFLLHFVKESKQDESGMPNNRFLAERTGGTYSTLKVQPAELEDSGVYFCASSQDDGTGDEQYFGPGTRLTVT.

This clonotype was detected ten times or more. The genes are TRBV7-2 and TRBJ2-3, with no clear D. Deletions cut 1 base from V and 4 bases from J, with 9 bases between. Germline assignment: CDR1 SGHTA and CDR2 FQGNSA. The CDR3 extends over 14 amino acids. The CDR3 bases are TGTGCCAGCAGCTTAGGGGGATCCGCAGATACGCAGTATTTT. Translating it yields CASSLGGSADTQYF.

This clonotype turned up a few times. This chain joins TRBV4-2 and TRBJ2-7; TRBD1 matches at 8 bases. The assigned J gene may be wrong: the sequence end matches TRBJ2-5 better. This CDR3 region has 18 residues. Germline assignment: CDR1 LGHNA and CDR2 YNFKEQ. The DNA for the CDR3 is TGTGCCAGCAGCCAAGTTCTTGGAGGCGAAGCAGGGGGCGAGACCCAGTACTTC. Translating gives CASSQVLGGEAGGETQYF.

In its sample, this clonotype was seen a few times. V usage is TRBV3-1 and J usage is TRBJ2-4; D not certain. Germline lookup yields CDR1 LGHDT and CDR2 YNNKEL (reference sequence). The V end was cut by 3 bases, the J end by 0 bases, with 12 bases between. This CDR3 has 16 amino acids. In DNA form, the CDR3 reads TGTGCCAGCAGCCAGGGTCAGACTTTAGCCAAAAACATTCAGTACTTC. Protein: CASSQGQTLAKNIQYF.

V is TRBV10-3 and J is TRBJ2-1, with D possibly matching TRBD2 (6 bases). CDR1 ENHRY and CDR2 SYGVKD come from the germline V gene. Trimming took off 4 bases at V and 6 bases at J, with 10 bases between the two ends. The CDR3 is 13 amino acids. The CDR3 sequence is CAISVGGPNEQFF. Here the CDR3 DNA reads TGTGCCATCAGTGTGGGAGGACCCAATGAGCAGTTCTTC.

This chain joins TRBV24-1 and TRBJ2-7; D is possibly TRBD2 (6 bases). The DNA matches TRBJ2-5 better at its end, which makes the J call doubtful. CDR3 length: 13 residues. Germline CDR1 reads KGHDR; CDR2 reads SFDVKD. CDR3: CATSAGVGETQYF. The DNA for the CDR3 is TGTGCCACCAGTGCGGGGGTCGGAGAGACCCAGTACTTC.

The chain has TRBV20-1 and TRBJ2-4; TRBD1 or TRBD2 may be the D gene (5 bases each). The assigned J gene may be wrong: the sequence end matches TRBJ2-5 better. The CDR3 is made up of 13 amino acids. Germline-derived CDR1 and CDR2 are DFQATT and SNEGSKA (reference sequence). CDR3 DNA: TGCAGTGCTAATAACGGGGCGCAAGAGACCCAGTACTTC. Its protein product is CSANNGAQETQYF.

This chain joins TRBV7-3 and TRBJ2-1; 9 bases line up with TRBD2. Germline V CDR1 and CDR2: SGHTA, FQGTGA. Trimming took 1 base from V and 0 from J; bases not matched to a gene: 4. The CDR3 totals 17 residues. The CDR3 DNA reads TGTGCCAGCAGCTTAAACGCGGGGGGGTCCTCCTACAATGAGCAGTTCTTC. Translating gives CASSLNAGGSSYNEQFF.

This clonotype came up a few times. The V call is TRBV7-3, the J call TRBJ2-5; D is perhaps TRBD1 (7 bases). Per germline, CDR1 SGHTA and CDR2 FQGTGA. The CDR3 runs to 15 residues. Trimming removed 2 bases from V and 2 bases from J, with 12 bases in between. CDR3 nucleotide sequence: TGTGCCAGCAGCTTAGGGGGGACAGAGCAAGAGACCCAGTACTTC. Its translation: CASSLGGTEQETQYF. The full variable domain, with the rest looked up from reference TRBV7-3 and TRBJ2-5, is GAGVSQTPSNKVTEKGKYVELRCDPISGHTALYWYRQSLGQGPEFLIYFQGTGAADDSGLPNDRFFAVRPEGSVSTLKIQRTERGDSAVYLCASSLGGTEQETQYFGPGTRLLVL.

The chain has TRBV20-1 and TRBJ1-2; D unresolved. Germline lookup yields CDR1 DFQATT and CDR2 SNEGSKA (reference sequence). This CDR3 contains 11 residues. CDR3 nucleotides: TGCAGCGGAAGGTGGGAGGAGGGCTACACCTTC. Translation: CSGRWEEGYTF.

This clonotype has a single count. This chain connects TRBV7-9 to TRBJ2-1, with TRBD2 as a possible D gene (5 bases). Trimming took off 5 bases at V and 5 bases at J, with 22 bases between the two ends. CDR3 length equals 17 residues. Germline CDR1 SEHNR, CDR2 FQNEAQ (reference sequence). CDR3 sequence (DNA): TGTGCCAGCAGCCAGATATTCCGGGTAGTCGGGAACAATGAGCAGTTCTTC. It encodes CASSQIFRVVGNNEQFF.

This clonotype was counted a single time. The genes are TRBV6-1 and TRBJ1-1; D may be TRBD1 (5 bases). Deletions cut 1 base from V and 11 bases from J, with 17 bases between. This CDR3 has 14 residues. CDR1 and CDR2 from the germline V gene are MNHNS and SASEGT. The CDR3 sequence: CASSEGRILQAAFF. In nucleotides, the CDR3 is TGTGCCAGCAGTGAAGGGCGGATCTTACAGGCGGCTTTCTTT.

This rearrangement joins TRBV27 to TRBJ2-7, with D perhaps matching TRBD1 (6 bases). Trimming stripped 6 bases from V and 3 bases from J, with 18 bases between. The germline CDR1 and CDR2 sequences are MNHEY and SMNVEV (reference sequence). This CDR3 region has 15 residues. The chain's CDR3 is CASSRALGAGYEQYF. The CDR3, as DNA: TGTGCCAGCAGCCGGGCCCTGGGGGCTGGCTACGAGCAGTACTTC.

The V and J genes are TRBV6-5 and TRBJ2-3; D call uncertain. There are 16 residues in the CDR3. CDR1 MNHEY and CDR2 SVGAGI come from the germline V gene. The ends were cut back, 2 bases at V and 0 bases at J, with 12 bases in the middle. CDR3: CASSYGLVASTDTQYF. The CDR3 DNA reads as TGTGCCAGCAGTTACGGCTTGGTTGCTAGCACAGATACGCAGTATTTT.

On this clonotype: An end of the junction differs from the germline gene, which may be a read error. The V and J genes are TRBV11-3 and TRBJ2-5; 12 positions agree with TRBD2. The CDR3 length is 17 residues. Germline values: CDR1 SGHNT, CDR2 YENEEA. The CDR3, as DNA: TGTGCCAGCAGCGCGGGACTAGCGGGCAATGAAAGAGAGACTCAGTACTTC. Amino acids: CASSAGLAGNERETQYF.

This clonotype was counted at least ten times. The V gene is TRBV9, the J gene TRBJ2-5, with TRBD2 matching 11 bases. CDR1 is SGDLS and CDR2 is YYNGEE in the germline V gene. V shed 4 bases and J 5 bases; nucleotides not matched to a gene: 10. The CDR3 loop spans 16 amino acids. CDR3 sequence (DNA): TGTGCCAGCAGCCCGTCTAGCGGGGGGACCCGGGAGACCCAGTACTTC. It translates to CASSPSSGGTRETQYF.

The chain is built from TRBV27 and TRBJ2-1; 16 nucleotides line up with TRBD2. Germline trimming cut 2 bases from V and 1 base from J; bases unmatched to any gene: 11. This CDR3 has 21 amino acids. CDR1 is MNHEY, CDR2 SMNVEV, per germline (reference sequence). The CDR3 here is CASSLRPLGLAGGQSYNEQFF. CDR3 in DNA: TGTGCCAGCAGTTTACGCCCCCTGGGACTAGCGGGGGGGCAATCCTACAATGAGCAGTTCTTC.

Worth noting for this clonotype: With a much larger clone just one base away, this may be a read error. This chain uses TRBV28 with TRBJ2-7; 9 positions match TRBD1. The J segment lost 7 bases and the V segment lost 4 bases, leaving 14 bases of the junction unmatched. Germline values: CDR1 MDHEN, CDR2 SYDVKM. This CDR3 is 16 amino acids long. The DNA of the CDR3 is TGTGCCAGCAGTTCCCTTGGACAGGGGCGATACAATGAGCAGTACTTC. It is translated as CASSSLGQGRYNEQYF. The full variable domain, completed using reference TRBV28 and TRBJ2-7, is DVKVTQSSRYLVKRTGEKVFLECVQDMDHENMFWYRQDPGLGLRLIYFSYDVKMKEKGDIPEGYSVSREKKERFSLILESASTNQTSMYLCASSSLGQGRYNEQYFGPGTRLTVT.

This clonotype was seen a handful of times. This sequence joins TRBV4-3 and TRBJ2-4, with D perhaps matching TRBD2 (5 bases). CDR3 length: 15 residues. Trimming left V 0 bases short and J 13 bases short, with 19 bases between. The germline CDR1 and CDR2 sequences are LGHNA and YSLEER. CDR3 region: CASSQDPGISPKQYF. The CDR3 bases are TGCGCCAGCAGCCAAGATCCGGGAATCTCCCCCAAGCAGTACTTC.

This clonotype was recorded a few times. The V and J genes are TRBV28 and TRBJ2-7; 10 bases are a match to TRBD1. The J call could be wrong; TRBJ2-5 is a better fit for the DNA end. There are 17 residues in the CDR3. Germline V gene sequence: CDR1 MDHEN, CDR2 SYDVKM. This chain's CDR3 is CASSQDRGKVRQETQYF. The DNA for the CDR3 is TGTGCCAGCAGTCAGGACAGGGGGAAGGTCAGACAGGAGACCCAGTACTTC.

In DNA, the CDR3 is TGTGCCAGCACCAACTCTGGGCAGGGCTCTGGCTACACCTTC. Protein: CASTNSGQGSGYTF. The chain uses TRBV6-5 and TRBJ1-2; weak D call: TRBD1 (5 bases). This CDR3 spans 14 amino acids. Trimming left V 7 bases short and J 7 bases short, with 19 bases between. Per the germline V gene, CDR1 is MNHEY and CDR2 is SVGAGI.

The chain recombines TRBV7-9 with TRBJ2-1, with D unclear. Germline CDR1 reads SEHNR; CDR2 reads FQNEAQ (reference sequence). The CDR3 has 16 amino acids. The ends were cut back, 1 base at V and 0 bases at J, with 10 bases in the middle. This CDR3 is CASSLVGSLSYNEQFF. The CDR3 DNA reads TGTGCCAGCAGCTTAGTTGGGTCCCTCTCCTACAATGAGCAGTTCTTC.

CDR3 amino acids: CASSVAGGEGETQYF. The DNA for the CDR3 is TGTGCCAGCAGCGTAGCTGGGGGAGAAGGAGAGACCCAGTACTTC. The chain couples TRBV9 to TRBJ2-5; D tentatively reads TRBD1 or TRBD2 (5 bases each). Germline CDR1 and CDR2: SGDLS and YYNGEE. V dropped 0 bases and J dropped 4 bases, with 13 bases sitting between them. This CDR3 has 15 amino acids.

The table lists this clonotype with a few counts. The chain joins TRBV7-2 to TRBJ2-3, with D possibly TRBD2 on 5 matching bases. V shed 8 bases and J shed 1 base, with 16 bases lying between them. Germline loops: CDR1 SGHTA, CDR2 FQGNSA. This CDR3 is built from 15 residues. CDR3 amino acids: CASLSGVRGTDTQYF. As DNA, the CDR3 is TGTGCCAGCCTAAGCGGCGTCCGGGGCACAGATACGCAGTATTTT.

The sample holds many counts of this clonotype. CDR3 region: CASSESRTGVYNEQFF. Written as DNA, the CDR3 is TGTGCCAGCAGTGAATCGAGGACAGGGGTTTACAATGAGCAGTTCTTC. The chain recombines TRBV6-1 with TRBJ2-1; 9 bases match TRBD1. Germline lookup yields CDR1 MNHNS and CDR2 SASEGT. The CDR3 consists of 16 residues. Trimming at V came to 2 bases and at J to 4 bases, leaving 6 bases not matched to a gene.

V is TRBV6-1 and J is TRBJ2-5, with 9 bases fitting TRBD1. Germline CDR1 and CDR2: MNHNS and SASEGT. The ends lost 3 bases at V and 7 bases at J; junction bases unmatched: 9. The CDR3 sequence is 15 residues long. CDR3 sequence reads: CASSEWTGALGTQYF. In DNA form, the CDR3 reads TGTGCCAGCAGTGAGTGGACAGGGGCCCTCGGGACCCAGTACTTC.

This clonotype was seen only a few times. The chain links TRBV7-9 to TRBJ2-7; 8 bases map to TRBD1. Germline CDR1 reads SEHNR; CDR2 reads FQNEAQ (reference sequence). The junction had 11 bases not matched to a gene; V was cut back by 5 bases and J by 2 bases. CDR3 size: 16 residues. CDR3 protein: CASSPARDRPTYEQYF. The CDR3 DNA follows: TGTGCCAGCAGCCCCGCGAGGGACAGGCCAACCTACGAGCAGTACTTC.

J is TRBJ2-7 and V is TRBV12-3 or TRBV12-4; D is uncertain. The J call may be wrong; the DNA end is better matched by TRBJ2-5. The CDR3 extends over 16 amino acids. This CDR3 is CASSFPRRETGETQYF. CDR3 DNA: TGTGCCAGCAGTTTTCCCAGGCGAGAAACCGGGGAGACCCAGTACTTC.